The entry below gives a single T cell receptor (beta chain) sequence along with its context. Antigen specificity is unknown. The data were obtained in a study of cytomegalovirus exposure and HLA in healthy donors. In the PCR, 60 Vbeta and 13 Jbeta primers were used. Measured with immunoSEQ multiplex PCR; TCRdb has only the in-frame clones, and not every one. The sample holds about 210,000 clones. Findings and caveats of the study: V segments that were indistinguishable, TRBV6-2 and TRBV6-3 among them, were omitted from analysis. Accurate prediction of most subjects' HLA-A and HLA-B alleles from TCR beta sequences was reported.

J was trimmed by 1 base and V by 5 bases; bases with no gene match: 12. Germline CDR1 reads MRHNA; CDR2 reads SNTAGT. The CDR3 sequence is 17 residues long. The sequence was obtained from a woman aged 25 to 39 in good health and CMV-seropositive. Sequencing was performed on PBMCs. The chain combines TRBV6-4 with TRBJ2-3; 7 positions match TRBD1. The CDR3 is CASSRGVTGAGTDTQYF. The CDR3 DNA sequence: TGTGCCAGCAGTCGCGGAGTCACAGGGGCGGGCACAGATACGCAGTATTTT.